The clone carrying this T cell receptor (beta chain) was observed a handful of times. The data derive from a study of blood T cell repertoires in COVID-19. Whole-study context: Collection of acute and convalescent COVID-19 samples took place in the United States, Italy and Spain. Sources were T cells, B-cell-depleted T cells, or PBMCs; the material itself was cDNA or gDNA.

The V gene's germline CDR1 is MDHEN and CDR2 SYDVKM. Between the trimmed V and J ends, which lost 7 bases and 3 bases, there was a span of 13 bases. This CDR3 contains 15 residues. As handled by the study authors: Reference gene primer amplification in the assay estimated nucleated cell counts. Assay: immunoSEQ multiplex PCR; the TCRdb copy retains only in-frame clones and omits some. Clone size and the V and J calls come from that table; the DNA yielded D and trimming. The top ten hold about 1.6% of the sample, which has 110,000 to 150,000 clones, almost 90% seen once. V gene TRBV28 combines with J gene TRBJ2-6; D may be TRBD2 (6 bases). The sequencing input was peripheral blood. The TCR sequence derives from a woman aged 60 to 75 with acute or convalescent COVID-19. CDR3 coding DNA: TGTGCCAGCATAGGCGGGGATAGTGGGGCCAACGTCCTGACTTTC. Its protein product is CASIGGDSGANVLTF.